The source of this T cell receptor beta chain is a study of vaccination effects on CD4 cells after COVID-19 (dated 2022 in TCRdb). About the investigation overall: Each participant received two doses of an mRNA SARS-CoV-2 vaccine, either BNT162b2 or mRNA-1273. The study compared SARS-CoV-2 spike-specific CD4+ TCR repertoires before and after mRNA vaccination in COVID-19 convalescent patients and infection-naive vaccine recipients. The full study included approximately nine COVID-19 convalescent patients and a handful of SARS-CoV-2-naive healthy vaccine recipients. The Oncomine TCR Beta short-read assay on an Illumina iSeq 100 was used to sequence cultures from other donors in the study. Overall study outcomes, separate from this receptor: Limitations of the study were the small number of convalescent patients and the absence of early post-infection timepoints. At late post-vaccination timepoints, both infection-induced and vaccine-induced clones showed marked clonal contraction, consistent with waning T cell responses. Among healthy vaccine recipients, nearly all vaccine-induced clones were SARS-CoV-2 mono-reactive, and only 1 of 255 was cross-reactive with common cold coronaviruses.

In the ViraFEST assay, PBMC were stimulated with viral peptide pools, and TCR sequencing was then used to find antigen-specific CD4+ T cell clonotypes based on their expansion. After about 9 days of culture, CD4+ T cells were isolated with the EasySep CD4+ T cell isolation kit. Negative nucleocapsid antibody results before and after vaccination confirmed that the healthy vaccine recipients had no prior SARS-CoV-2 infection. Each well held under 2.5 million PBMC cultured in IMDM containing approximately 5% human AB serum, roughly 9.9 IU/ml IL-2 and gentamicin, along with approximately 10 ug/ml peptides. Half of the culture medium was replaced with fresh IL-2-containing medium on days 3 and 7. Each peptide stimulation condition was cultured in triplicate wells unless otherwise noted. Using Ficoll-Paque Plus gradient centrifugation, PBMC were separated from whole blood and then either used fresh or cryopreserved at -140C. The overlapping peptide pools covered the spike proteins of SARS-CoV-2 and of the common cold coronaviruses HCoV-NL63, HCoV-OC43 and HCoV-229E. Genomic DNA was extracted from cultured CD4+ T cells with the QIAamp micro DNA kit.

Remarks on this clone: The target of this receptor is not known. It has no much larger one-base neighbor in the sample; base qualities were not kept.

V is cut back by 1 base and J by 7 bases, with 3 bases in the junction unmatched. The CDR1 and CDR2 encoded by the germline V gene are SGHRS and YFSETQ. The CDR3 starts with the cysteine, ends with the phenylalanine, and has 15 residues. Of all the DNA, just the CDR3 is kept, 45 bases in frame from base 1. Receptor amplification or capture employed the immunoSEQ multiplex PCR assay. DNA from the cultured, isolated CD4+ T cells was subjected to TCR beta CDR3 sequencing. The published analysis was carried out like this. Non-productive TCR sequences were removed and reads were trimmed to the CDR3 region, keeping CDR3s of at least 7 amino acids. Antigen-specific clonotypes were identified using the MANAFEST web app by comparison of expansion in peptide wells against reference cultures. Positive clones required FDR<0.05 expansion versus reference and all other wells, odds ratio above 5, and frequency above 0.1% in two replicate wells. Clonotypes significantly expanded in SARS-CoV-2 spike wells and in at least one common cold coronavirus spike condition were defined as cross-reactive. CDR3 similarity was assessed by Levenshtein distance using the stringdist R package, and unrooted trees were constructed with ape in R 3.6.1. TCRdb re-hosts the immuneACCESS table, in-frame sequences only. Its copies lack some clones; in the studies checked, an unresolved V gene accounts for under half of them, and the cause for the rest is not known. D and trimming come from the DNA, and the V and J calls and clone size come from that table. Counted in this sample were about 71,000 clones; 75% to 90% of them appeared once. The biggest ten clones account for 9% to 15% of the sample.

Sequenced here: CD4+ T cells from PBMCs cultured with SARS-CoV-2 spike peptides, sampled before COVID-19 vaccination. The cell subset or site tag for this specimen amounts to: SARS-CoV-2 spike overlapping peptide pool stimulation. This TCR derives from a human donor who received a COVID-19 vaccine. The rearranged segments are TRBV5-1 and TRBJ2-1, with 12 junctional bases fitting TRBD1. The CDR3: CASSLSGQGANEQFF. Here is the DNA: TGCGCCAGCAGCTTGTCGGGACAGGGGGCAAATGAGCAGTTCTTC.